This paragraph covers one TCR beta chain sequence. Its antigen remains unidentified. The data originate from a study of cytomegalovirus exposure and HLA in healthy donors. Across the whole study: Early release data held 75 million to 90 million unique TCRs from HLA-typed donors. Of 300 to 500 genotyped donors, roughly 81% grouped in the Caucasian-associated ancestry cluster.

V was trimmed by 3 bases and J by 3 bases, leaving 9 bases between them. CDR1 is KGHSH, CDR2 LQKENI, per germline. CDR3 size: 13 residues. The PCR was carried out with 60 Vbeta primers and 13 Jbeta primers. Source study methods: Unique TCR beta chains totaled some 78 million in a later count, with approximately 11 million of them shared. TCRdb keeps only in-frame clones here, not all; method: immunoSEQ multiplex PCR. For V, J and clone size, that table is used; D and trimming come from the DNA. Recorded for this sample: roughly 80,000 clones. General study results and limits: Usually a TCR sequence was rare, but some public TCRs were found in many donors.

This TCR was sampled from a woman aged 25 to 39 in good health and CMV-seronegative. The chain joins TRBV18 to TRBJ2-7; D unclear. The sample taken for sequencing was PBMCs. The CDR3 DNA follows: TGTGCCAGCTCACCCTCCCGAGGCTACGAGCAGTACTTC. Protein sequence: CASSPSRGYEQYF.